This T cell receptor (beta chain) appears in the sequencing data of a study of shared clonotypes between healthy human individuals (TCRdb year 2020). Study-wide context: A couple of women and three men aged 18 to 49 years were included in the cohort. To estimate repertoire size and how much clonotype sharing occurs between individuals, the study deeply sequenced the blood TCR repertoires of about five healthy adults. Libraries were prepared and TCR repertoires were sequenced by different laboratories using diverse techniques, in order to increase sequencing depth and limit assay-specific biases. For each donor, three plates each were used for CD4 naive and CD4 memory, two plates were used for CD8 naive, and one plate was used for CD8 memory. Between about 0.9 and 10 billion PBMCs per donor were obtained by leukapheresis.

CD8 naive samples consisted of CD45RO-negative cells that were positively selected for CCR7, yielding a CD45RA+CCR7+ population without TemRA cells. The donors were healthy, HIV-negative adults with no recently reported acute infections or vaccinations. Every donor was a Caucasian adult residing in Nashville, Tennessee, USA. Blood was obtained by leukapheresis, after which PBMCs were separated by Ficoll-Histopaque density gradient centrifugation and cryopreserved in liquid nitrogen vapor phase. Analytical flow cytometry was used to check the purity and quantity of each magnetically sorted T cell population. Genomic DNA was isolated from each sorted fraction and quantified by UV absorbance on a Nanodrop 2000c. Results and caveats for the whole study, not just this receptor: Sharing across several donors was observed for approximately 5% of naive CD4, over 3% of naive CD8, over 2% of memory CD4, and about 0.4% of memory CD8 clonotypes. Compared with non-shared clonotypes, clonotypes shared by all four sorted-subset donors had higher generation probabilities. The small number of donors limited the genetic and exposure-history diversity represented. Pairwise subsampling led to the expectation that sequencing depth would affect the degree of clonotype sharing among donors. Rarefaction of sorted-subset datasets indicated incomplete sequencing despite the large sequencing depth. Naive subsets generally had larger estimated clonotype richness than memory subsets. Sampling was restricted to blood, and TCR repertoires in tissues likely differ from the TCR repertoires found in blood.

Using the deep immunoSEQ assay, TCR CDR3 regions were amplified from genomic DNA by multiplex PCR. Genomic DNA extracted from each cell subset was distributed evenly over all wells of several immunoSEQ 96-well plates, and each plate served as one replicate. For sorted subsets, each replicate PCR was loaded with around 200 ng genomic DNA, equivalent to roughly 30,000 T cell genomes. Purified libraries were measured with a Qubit 3.0 fluorometer, size-checked on a Bioanalyzer 2100, and measured again with the KAPA Library Quantification kit. A separate single-read 150-cycle Illumina NextSeq 550 flow cell was used to sequence each immunoSEQ 96-well plate. In the source study's methods: Because the immunoSEQ output included only junctional sequences and no quality scores, the filtering could not be the same as the filtering used for full-length reads. Sequences were annotated with PyIR, a Python wrapper for IgBLAST v1.9, using IMGT germline references to assign V/J genes and CDR3. Reads were removed for weak V/J assignments (E-value above 1e-6), missing CDR3, stop codons, out-of-frame junctions, or ambiguous translated residues. V3J clonotypes were defined as sequences sharing the same inferred V gene, J gene, and CDR3 amino acid sequence. To compute the percentage overlap between repertoires, the number of shared unique clonotypes was divided by the size of the smaller repertoire. Three approaches were used to assess repertoire richness: RTK rarefaction, the Chao1 estimator, and Recon v2.1 estimates of unobserved clonotypes. For all TCRbeta clonotypes obtained by the gDNA method from several donors, generation probabilities were computed with OLGA. TCRdb limited this immuneACCESS table to in-frame rearrangements with V and J called. A share of clones is missing; checked studies link under half to unresolved V genes, and the rest is unexplained. V and J calls and clone size come straight from that table; D and trimming were deduced from the DNA. This sample lists about 1,800,000 clones; just under 95% were detected once. Around 1% of the sample lies in the top ten.

This clone came up a few times. Its cognate antigen has yet to be identified. Base quality data are lacking; no much larger clone is found one base away. Sequences MNHNS (CDR1) and SASEGT (CDR2) are obtained from the germline V gene. The CDR3 measures 17 amino acids from cysteine to phenylalanine. The only DNA kept is the CDR3, 51 bases in frame from the first base. V is cut by 2 bases and J by 0 bases, and the space between the germline ends is 14 bases. The sequence links TRBV6-1 to TRBJ1-5; the D gene cannot be named for sure. This TCR derives from a man between 18 and 29 years old in good health. Input material: naive CD8+ T cells sorted from blood. Read against the paper, the sample's cell subset or site label means: CD45RA+CCR7+. The DNA sequence is given as TGTGCCAGCAGTGAATTCGCAGGCGACTATAGCAATCAGCCCCAGCATTTT. This gives the protein CASSEFAGDYSNQPQHF.